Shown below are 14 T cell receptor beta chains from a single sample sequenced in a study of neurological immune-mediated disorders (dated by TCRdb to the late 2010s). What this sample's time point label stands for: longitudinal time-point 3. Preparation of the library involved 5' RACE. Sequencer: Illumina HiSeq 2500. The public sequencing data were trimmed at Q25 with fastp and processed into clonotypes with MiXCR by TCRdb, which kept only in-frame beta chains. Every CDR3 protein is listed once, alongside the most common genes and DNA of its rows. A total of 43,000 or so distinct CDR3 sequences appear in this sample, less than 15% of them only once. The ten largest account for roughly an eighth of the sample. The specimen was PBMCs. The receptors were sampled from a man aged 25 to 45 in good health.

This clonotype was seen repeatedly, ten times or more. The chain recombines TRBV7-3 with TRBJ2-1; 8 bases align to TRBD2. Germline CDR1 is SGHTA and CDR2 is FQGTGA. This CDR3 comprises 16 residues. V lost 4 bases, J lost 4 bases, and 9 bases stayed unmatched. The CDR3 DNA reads TGTGCCAGCAGCTCCTTGGTGTTAGCGGGGTACAATGAGCAGTTCTTC. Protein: CASSSLVLAGYNEQFF.

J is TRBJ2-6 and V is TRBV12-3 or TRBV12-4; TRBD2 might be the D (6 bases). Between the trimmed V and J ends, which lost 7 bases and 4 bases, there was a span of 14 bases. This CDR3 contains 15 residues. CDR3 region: CASTKRDSGANVLTF. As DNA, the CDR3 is TGTGCCAGCACAAAGAGGGACTCCGGGGCCAACGTCCTGACTTTC.

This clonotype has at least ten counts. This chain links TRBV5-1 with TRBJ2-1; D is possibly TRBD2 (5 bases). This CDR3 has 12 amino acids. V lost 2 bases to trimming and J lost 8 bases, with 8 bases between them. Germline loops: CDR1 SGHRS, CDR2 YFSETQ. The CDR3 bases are TGCGCCAGCAGCTTAACTAGGGATGAGCAGTTCTTC. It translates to CASSLTRDEQFF.

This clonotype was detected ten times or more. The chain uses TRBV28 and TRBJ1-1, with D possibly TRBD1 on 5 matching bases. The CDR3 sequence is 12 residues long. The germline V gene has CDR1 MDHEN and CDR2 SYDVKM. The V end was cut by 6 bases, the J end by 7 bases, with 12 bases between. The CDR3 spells CASRGVFGEAFF. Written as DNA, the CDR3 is TGTGCCAGCAGAGGGGTTTTCGGTGAAGCTTTCTTT.

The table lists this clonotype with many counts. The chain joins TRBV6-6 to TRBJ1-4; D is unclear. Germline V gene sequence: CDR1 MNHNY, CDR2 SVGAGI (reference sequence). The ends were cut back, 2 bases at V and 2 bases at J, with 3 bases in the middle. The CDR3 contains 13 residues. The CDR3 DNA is TGTGCCAGCAGTTACCACACTAATGAAAAACTGTTTTTT. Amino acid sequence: CASSYHTNEKLFF.

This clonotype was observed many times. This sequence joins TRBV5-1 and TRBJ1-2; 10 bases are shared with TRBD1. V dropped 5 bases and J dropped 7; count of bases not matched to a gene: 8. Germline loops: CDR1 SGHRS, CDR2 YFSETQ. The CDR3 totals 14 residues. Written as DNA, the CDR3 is TGCGCCAGCAGAGGGACAGGGGAAGAACGTGGCTACACCTTC. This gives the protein CASRGTGEERGYTF.

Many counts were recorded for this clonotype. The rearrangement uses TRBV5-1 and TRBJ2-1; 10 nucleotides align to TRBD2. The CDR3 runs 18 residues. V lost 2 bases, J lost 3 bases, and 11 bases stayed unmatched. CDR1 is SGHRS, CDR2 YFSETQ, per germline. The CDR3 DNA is TGCGCCAGCAGCTTTCCAGGGGCTAGCGGGAGTAGCTACAATGAGCAGTTCTTC. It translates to CASSFPGASGSSYNEQFF.

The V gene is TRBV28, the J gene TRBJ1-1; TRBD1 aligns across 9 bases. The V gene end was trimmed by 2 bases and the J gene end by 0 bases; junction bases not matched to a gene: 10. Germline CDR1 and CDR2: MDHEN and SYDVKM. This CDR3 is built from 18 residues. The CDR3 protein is CASSLPEGTGIMNTEAFF. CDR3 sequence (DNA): TGTGCCAGCAGTTTACCCGAAGGGACAGGGATCATGAACACTGAAGCTTTCTTT.

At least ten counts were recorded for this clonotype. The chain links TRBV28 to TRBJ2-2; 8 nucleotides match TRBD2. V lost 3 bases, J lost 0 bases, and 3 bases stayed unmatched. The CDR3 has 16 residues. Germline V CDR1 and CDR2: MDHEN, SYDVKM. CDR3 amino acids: CASSFTGLANTGELFF. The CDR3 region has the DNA TGTGCCAGCAGTTTCACGGGACTAGCGAACACCGGGGAGCTGTTTTTT.

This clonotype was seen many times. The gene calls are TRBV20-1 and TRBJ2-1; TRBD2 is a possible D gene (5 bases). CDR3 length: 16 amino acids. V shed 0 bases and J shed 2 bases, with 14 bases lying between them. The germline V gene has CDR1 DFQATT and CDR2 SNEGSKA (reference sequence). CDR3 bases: TGCAGTGCTAGAGATTTTTCGGGGAACACCTACAATGAGCAGTTCTTC. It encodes CSARDFSGNTYNEQFF.

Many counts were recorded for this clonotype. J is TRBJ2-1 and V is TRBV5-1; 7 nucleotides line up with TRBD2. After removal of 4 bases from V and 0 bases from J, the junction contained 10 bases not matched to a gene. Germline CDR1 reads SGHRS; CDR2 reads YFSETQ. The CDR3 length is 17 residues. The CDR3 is CASSVDPAGSSYNEQFF. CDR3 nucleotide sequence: TGCGCCAGCAGCGTTGATCCAGCGGGGTCCTCCTACAATGAGCAGTTCTTC.

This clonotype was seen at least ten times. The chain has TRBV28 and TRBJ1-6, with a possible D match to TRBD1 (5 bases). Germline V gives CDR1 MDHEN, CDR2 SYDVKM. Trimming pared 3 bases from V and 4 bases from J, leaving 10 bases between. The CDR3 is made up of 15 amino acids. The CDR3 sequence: CASSLGDGYNSPLHF. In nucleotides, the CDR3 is TGTGCCAGCAGTTTGGGGGACGGATATAATTCACCCCTCCACTTT. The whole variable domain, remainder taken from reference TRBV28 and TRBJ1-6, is DVKVTQSSRYLVKRTGEKVFLECVQDMDHENMFWYRQDPGLGLRLIYFSYDVKMKEKGDIPEGYSVSREKKERFSLILESASTNQTSMYLCASSLGDGYNSPLHFGNGTRLTVT.

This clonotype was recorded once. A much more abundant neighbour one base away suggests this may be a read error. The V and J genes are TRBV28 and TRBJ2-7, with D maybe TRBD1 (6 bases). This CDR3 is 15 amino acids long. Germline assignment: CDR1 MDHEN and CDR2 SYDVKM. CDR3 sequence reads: CVSTKPGARSYEQYF. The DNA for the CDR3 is TGTGTCAGCACCAAACCAGGGGCGAGGTCCTACGAGCAGTACTTC.

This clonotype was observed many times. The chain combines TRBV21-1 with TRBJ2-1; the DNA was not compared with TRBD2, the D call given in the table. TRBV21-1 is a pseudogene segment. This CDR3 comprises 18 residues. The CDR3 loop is CASSKRTSGRGSYNEQFF. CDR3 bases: TGTGCCAGCAGCAAACGGACTAGCGGGAGAGGGAGTTACAATGAGCAGTTCTTC.